This T cell receptor beta chain originates from a study of radiation and T cells in renal cell carcinoma. This CDR3 has 14 residues. CDR1 is SGHTA, CDR2 FQGNSA, per germline. The germline V and J ends were trimmed by 5 bases and 7 bases, with 18 bases remaining between them. Measured with immunoSEQ multiplex PCR; TCRdb has only the in-frame clones, and not every one. Counted here are about 130,000 clones, 65% to 85% occurring once; the ten biggest clones make up about 5.3%. Time point noted: blood 2 weeks post-SBRT. Treatment in this sample: 15 Gy SBRT to primary tumor, nephrectomy 4 weeks later. Serial blood draws occurred at baseline and 2 and 4 weeks post-SBRT. The patient's renal cell carcinoma had clear cell pathology.

The genes are TRBV7-2 and TRBJ2-7; no firm D call. This receptor was taken from a man aged 50 to 60 with renal cell carcinoma. The specimen was blood, collected from a patient whose treatment included radiotherapy and nephrectomy. CDR3 region: CASSHSDVLVEQYF. The CDR3 region has the DNA TGTGCCAGCAGCCATTCGGACGTTCTAGTAGAGCAGTACTTC. Drawing the rest from reference TRBV7-2 and TRBJ2-7, the complete variable domain is GAGVSQSPSNKVTEKGKDVELRCDPISGHTALYWYRQSLGQGLEFLIYFQGNSAPDKSGLPSDRFSAERTGGSVSTLTIQRTQQEDSAVYLCASSHSDVLVEQYFGPGTRLTVT.